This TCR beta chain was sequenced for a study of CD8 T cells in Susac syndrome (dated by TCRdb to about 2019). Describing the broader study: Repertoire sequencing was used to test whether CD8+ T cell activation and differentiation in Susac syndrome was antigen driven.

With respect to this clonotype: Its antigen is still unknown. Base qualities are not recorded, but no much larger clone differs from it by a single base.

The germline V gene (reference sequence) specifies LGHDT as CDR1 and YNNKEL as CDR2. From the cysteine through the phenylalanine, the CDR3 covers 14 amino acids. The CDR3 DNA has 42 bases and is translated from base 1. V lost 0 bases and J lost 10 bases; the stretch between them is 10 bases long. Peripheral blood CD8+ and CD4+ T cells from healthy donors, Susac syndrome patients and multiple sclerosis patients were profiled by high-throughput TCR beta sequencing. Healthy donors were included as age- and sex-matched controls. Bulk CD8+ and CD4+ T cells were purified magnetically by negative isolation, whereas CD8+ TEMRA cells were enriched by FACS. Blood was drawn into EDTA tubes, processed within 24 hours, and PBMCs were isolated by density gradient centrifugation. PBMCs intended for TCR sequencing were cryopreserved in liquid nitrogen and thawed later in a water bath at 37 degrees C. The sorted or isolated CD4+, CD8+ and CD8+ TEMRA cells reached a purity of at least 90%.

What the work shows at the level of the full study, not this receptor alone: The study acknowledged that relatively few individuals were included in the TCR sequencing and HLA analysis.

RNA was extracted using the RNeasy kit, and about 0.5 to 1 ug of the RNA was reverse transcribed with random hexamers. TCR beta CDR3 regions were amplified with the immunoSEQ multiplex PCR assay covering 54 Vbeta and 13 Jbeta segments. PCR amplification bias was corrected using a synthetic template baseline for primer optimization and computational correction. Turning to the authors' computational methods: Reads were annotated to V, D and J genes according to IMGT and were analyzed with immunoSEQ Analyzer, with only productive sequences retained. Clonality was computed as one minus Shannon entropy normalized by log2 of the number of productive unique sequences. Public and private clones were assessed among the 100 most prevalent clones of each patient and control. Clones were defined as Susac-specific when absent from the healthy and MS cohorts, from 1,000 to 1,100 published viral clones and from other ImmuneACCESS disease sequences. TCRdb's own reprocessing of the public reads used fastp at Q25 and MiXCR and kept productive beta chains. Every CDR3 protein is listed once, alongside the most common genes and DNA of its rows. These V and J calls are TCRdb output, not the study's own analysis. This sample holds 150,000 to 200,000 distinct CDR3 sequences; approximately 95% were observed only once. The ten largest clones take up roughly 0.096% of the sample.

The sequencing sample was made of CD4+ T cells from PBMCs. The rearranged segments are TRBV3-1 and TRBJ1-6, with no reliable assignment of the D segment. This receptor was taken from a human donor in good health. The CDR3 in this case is CASSQDQSWSPLHF. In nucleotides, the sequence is TGTGCCAGCAGCCAAGATCAGAGCTGGTCACCCCTCCACTTT.